Presented here are 29 T cell receptor beta chains from one specimen sequenced in a study of CD8 T cells in ankylosing spondylitis (dated by TCRdb to about 2017). Libraries were built with 5' RACE. TCRdb lists the instrument as Illumina HiSeq 2500. TCRdb reanalyzed the raw reads on its own, using fastp at Q25 for trimming and MiXCR for clone calling, and kept in-frame beta chains. One record per CDR3 amino acid sequence lists the most common genes and DNA. The sample contains about 240,000 distinct CDR3 sequences, roughly 8.2% of them found a single time. Roughly 5% of the sample rests with the top ten. Sequencing was carried out using blood, either unsorted or a sorted T cell fraction (not recorded which). The receptors here all came from a female donor with ankylosing spondylitis or in good health (not recorded which).

This clonotype came up many times. The rearrangement uses TRBV3-1 and TRBJ2-3, with a tentative D call TRBD2 (5 bases). The CDR3 length is 12 residues. With 1 base removed from V and 6 bases from J, the gap between germline ends came to 5 bases. Germline CDR1 reads LGHDT; CDR2 reads YNNKEL (reference sequence). CDR3 in amino acids: CASSQGGDTQYF. For the CDR3, the DNA is TGTGCCAGCAGCCAAGGAGGGGATACGCAGTATTTT.

The gene calls are TRBV27 and TRBJ2-6, with TRBD1 as a possible D gene (6 bases). This CDR3 has 17 residues. Germline-derived CDR1 and CDR2 are MNHEY and SMNVEV (reference sequence). Trimming removed 5 bases from V and 2 bases from J, with 16 bases in between. CDR3 residues: CASSTQTGLPGANVLTF. The DNA for the CDR3 is TGTGCCAGCAGTACTCAGACAGGCCTCCCTGGGGCCAACGTCCTGACTTTC.

This clonotype was seen repeatedly, ten times or more. The genes are TRBV7-3 and TRBJ1-2; D is undetermined. The V gene lost 0 bases and the J gene lost 4 bases, with 6 bases spanning the gap. The CDR3 spans 13 residues. Germline V gives CDR1 SGHTA, CDR2 FQGTGA. CDR3 in amino acids: CASSLTAGYGYTF. DNA of the CDR3: TGTGCCAGCAGCTTAACGGCCGGCTATGGCTACACCTTC.

This clonotype was seen repeatedly, ten times or more. The chain recombines TRBV7-2 with TRBJ1-1, with D unclear. Germline V CDR1 and CDR2: SGHTA, FQGNSA. Trimming pared 1 base from V and 2 bases from J, leaving 17 bases between. This CDR3 is 17 amino acids long. In DNA form, the CDR3 reads TGTGCCAGCAGCTTAGTTGGTTTCTTTGGACCCAACACTGAAGCTTTCTTT. This sequence encodes CASSLVGFFGPNTEAFF.

This clonotype was detected many times. This chain uses TRBV2 with TRBJ2-7; D unclear. Trimming took off 4 bases at V and 9 bases at J, with 13 bases between the two ends. This CDR3 has 12 amino acids. Germline CDR1 and CDR2: SNHLY and FYNNEI. CDR3 DNA sequence: TGTGCCAGCAGTGGGTGGGGAAAGGCGCAGTACTTC. This encodes CASSGWGKAQYF.

This clonotype was observed at least ten times. The chain employs TRBV5-1 and TRBJ2-2; perhaps TRBD1 as D (6 bases). Germline V gene lookup returns CDR1 SGHRS and CDR2 YFSETQ. V lost 4 bases to trimming and J lost 4 bases, with 17 bases between them. The CDR3 length is 16 residues. The CDR3: CASSLLQGRGTGELFF. CDR3 DNA sequence: TGCGCCAGCAGCCTACTACAGGGAAGGGGCACCGGGGAGCTGTTTTTT.

This clonotype was counted a few times. The V gene is TRBV11-2, the J gene TRBJ2-1; D ambiguous. Trimming cost V 5 bases and J 2 bases, with 13 bases left between them. The CDR3 loop spans 15 amino acids. Germline V gives CDR1 SGHAT, CDR2 FQNNGV. The CDR3 protein is CASSPQAATYNEQFF. DNA for the CDR3: TGTGCCAGCAGCCCCCAGGCGGCCACCTACAATGAGCAGTTCTTC.

This clonotype was detected ten times or more. The V call is TRBV28, the J call TRBJ2-7, with 7 bases aligning to TRBD2. The germline gives CDR1 MDHEN, CDR2 SYDVKM. Trimming took 4 bases from V and 2 from J; bases not matched to a gene: 2. The CDR3 spans 13 residues. Here the CDR3 DNA reads TGTGCCAGCAGTTCCACTAGCGCCTACGAGCAGTACTTC. Translated, it gives CASSSTSAYEQYF.

There are a few counts of this clonotype. The chain joins TRBV14 to TRBJ2-5; perhaps TRBD2 as D (6 bases). The CDR3 has 15 amino acids. Germline CDR1 and CDR2: SGHDN and FVKESK. V was clipped by 0 bases and J by 5 bases, with 13 bases between them. The CDR3: CASSQEFSGGETQYF. For the CDR3, the DNA is TGTGCCAGCAGCCAAGAATTTAGCGGTGGGGAGACCCAGTACTTC.

This clonotype was recorded many times. The chain carries TRBV15 and TRBJ2-2; 14 bases match TRBD2. Germline loops: CDR1 LNHNV, CDR2 YYDKDF (reference sequence). V was pared by 8 bases and J by 5 bases, with 7 bases of the junction left unmatched. This CDR3 comprises 16 residues. This chain's CDR3 is CATPGLAGECTGELFF. The CDR3 DNA reads as TGTGCCACCCCGGGACTAGCGGGAGAATGTACCGGGGAGCTGTTTTTT.

Many counts were recorded for this clonotype. V and J are TRBV29-1 and TRBJ2-1, with D possibly matching TRBD1 (5 bases). The CDR3 runs to 12 residues. V lost 2 bases to trimming and J lost 3 bases, with 5 bases between them. Per the germline V gene, CDR1 is SQVTM and CDR2 is ANQGSEA. The CDR3 DNA reads TGCAGCGTTGAACAGGGCTACAATGAGCAGTTCTTC. It specifies CSVEQGYNEQFF.

Concerning this clonotype itself: A single base separates this from a much larger clone, so it may be a read error. The genes are TRBV20-1 and TRBJ2-7; weak D call: TRBD2 (5 bases). The germline gives CDR1 DFQATT, CDR2 SNEGSKA (reference sequence). The CDR3 is 13 residues long. The CDR3 protein is CSARPPGSYKQYF. The CDR3 region has the DNA TGCAGTGCTAGGCCCCCGGGATCCTACAAGCAGTACTTC.

The sample holds many counts of this clonotype. This chain connects TRBV10-3 to TRBJ2-7; D assignment may be TRBD1 or TRBD2 (6 bases each). The CDR3 is made up of 13 amino acids. Per the germline V gene, CDR1 is ENHRY and CDR2 is SYGVKD. V lost 10 bases to trimming and J lost 9 bases, with 22 bases between them. CDR3 in DNA: TGTGCCACACAAGGGGGGAGAGGAGAATCGCAGTACTTC. This sequence encodes CATQGGRGESQYF.

This clonotype occurred many times. The chain couples TRBV12-3 or TRBV12-4 to TRBJ2-2; perhaps TRBD2 as D (6 bases). The CDR3 is 14 residues long. V dropped 0 bases and J dropped 6 bases, with 8 bases sitting between them. The DNA of the CDR3 is TGTGCCAGCAGTTTAGCCGGGGGTCCCGGGGAGCTGTTTTTT. Protein sequence: CASSLAGGPGELFF.

As for this clonotype: This sequence may be a read error, since a much larger clone differs from it by one base. The chain combines TRBV7-9 with TRBJ1-2; 9 nucleotides line up with TRBD1. The germline gives CDR1 SEHNR, CDR2 FQNEAQ (reference sequence). The length of the CDR3 is 17 residues. CDR3 in amino acids: CASSPPGTGTSNYGCTF. As DNA, the CDR3 is TGTGCCAGCAGCCCCCCCGGGACAGGGACTTCTAACTATGGCTGCACCTTC.

This clonotype has a count of ten or more. The chain combines TRBV5-4 with TRBJ2-6; possible D gene TRBD1, 6 bases. Germline V gene data show CDR1 as SGHNT and CDR2 as YYREEE (reference sequence). The CDR3 contains 15 residues. V was shortened by 0 bases and J by 2 bases, with 6 bases between the two germline ends. The CDR3 bases are TGTGCCAGCAGCTTGGAGGGGGCTGGGGCCAACGTCCTGACTTTC. Translated: CASSLEGAGANVLTF.

The CDR3 is CASSPWVWLEIYEQYF. Written as DNA, the CDR3 is TGTGCCAGCAGCCCTTGGGTGTGGCTCGAAATCTACGAGCAGTACTTC. The chain couples TRBV5-8 to TRBJ2-7; D not certain. The ends were cut back, 4 bases at V and 3 bases at J, with 20 bases in the middle. The CDR3 extends over 16 amino acids. Germline lookup yields CDR1 SGHTS and CDR2 YDEGEE.

The chain uses TRBV5-5 and TRBJ2-3; TRBD1 or TRBD2 may be the D gene (5 bases each). This CDR3 is 15 amino acids long. V was shortened by 2 bases and J by 2 bases, with 12 bases between the two germline ends. CDR1 and CDR2 from the germline V gene are SGHKS and YYEKEE (reference sequence). The CDR3, as DNA: TGTGCCAGCAGCTTTCTGGGACCACACACAGATACGCAGTATTTT. Its translation: CASSFLGPHTDTQYF.

Comments on this clonotype: The junction departs from germline at one end; a sequencing error may be responsible. The chain has TRBV29-1 and TRBJ2-1; D is possibly TRBD2 (5 bases). The germline V gene has CDR1 SQVTM and CDR2 ANQGSEA. This CDR3 region has 12 residues. The CDR3 protein is CSVEGSGSSRTF. CDR3 DNA: TGCAGCGTTGAGGGTTCGGGGTCCTCCCGCACCTTC.

This clonotype was seen more than once but under ten times. The genes are TRBV7-6 and TRBJ2-7; 13 bases are shared with TRBD2. The germline CDR1 and CDR2 sequences are SGHVS and FNYEAQ. The CDR3 is 13 residues long. V was clipped by 1 base and J by 12 bases; unmatched bases: 3. This chain's CDR3 is CASSLETSGRLYF. The CDR3 nucleotides are TGTGCCAGCAGCTTAGAGACTAGCGGGAGGTTGTACTTC.

This clonotype was recorded at least ten times. The CDR3 reads CASSPPGRVYEQYF. The CDR3 coding sequence is TGTGCCAGCAGCCCCCCCGGCAGGGTATACGAGCAGTACTTC. The chain carries TRBV11-2 and TRBJ2-7; perhaps TRBD1 as D (5 bases). The CDR3 totals 14 residues. Per germline, CDR1 SGHAT and CDR2 FQNNGV. The V gene lost 5 bases and the J gene lost 4 bases, with 15 bases spanning the gap.

The CDR3 DNA sequence: TGTGCCAGCAGCTTTAGCGGGAGAACCTACAATGAGCAGTTCTTC. It specifies CASSFSGRTYNEQFF. This chain uses TRBV7-2 with TRBJ2-1; 9 nucleotides match TRBD2. Per the germline V gene, CDR1 is SGHTA and CDR2 is FQGNSA. V was pared by 3 bases and J by 2 bases, with 2 bases of the junction left unmatched. This CDR3 region has 15 residues.

This clonotype has at least ten counts. The rearrangement links TRBV12-3 or TRBV12-4 to TRBJ2-7; D gene uncertain. This CDR3 spans 11 amino acids. V lost 6 bases, J lost 5 bases, and 8 bases lay in between. CDR3 nucleotides: TGTGCCAGCAGCTTGACGGACGAGCAGTACTTC. Translating gives CASSLTDEQYF.

This clonotype was seen at least ten times. The chain recombines TRBV7-9 with TRBJ2-1, with D perhaps TRBD2 (6 bases). The V end lost 5 bases, the J end lost 7 bases, and 18 bases lay between the germline ends. The CDR3 contains 15 residues. The V gene's germline CDR1 is SEHNR and CDR2 FQNEAQ (reference sequence). The CDR3 DNA is TGTGCCAGCAGCCGCCCTAGCGCCTCACGGAATGAGCAGTTCTTC. It yields the protein CASSRPSASRNEQFF.

This clonotype was picked up many times. CDR3 nucleotide sequence: TGTGCCAGCAGTTACTCCTGGGGGGGCAGCGGCTACACCTTC. Amino acid sequence: CASSYSWGGSGYTF. J is TRBJ1-2 and V is TRBV6-5, with a possible D match to TRBD1 (6 bases). The germline V gene encodes CDR1 MNHEY and CDR2 SVGAGI. V lost 0 bases to trimming and J lost 8 bases, with 13 bases between them. CDR3 length equals 14 residues.

As concerns this clonotype: Given a much more abundant clone one base away, this may be a read error. This chain joins TRBV11-1 and TRBJ2-2; tentatively, D is TRBD1 (6 bases). Germline V gene data show CDR1 as SGHAT and CDR2 as FQDESV (reference sequence). This CDR3 is 20 amino acids long. In DNA, the CDR3 is TGTACCAGCAGCAAGTCCCCCGGGACACCTACTCCCGCGAACACCGGGGAGCTGTTTTTT. Translating it yields CTSSKSPGTPTPANTGELFF.

To note about this clonotype: Relative to the germline gene, one junction end is altered; a read error may explain this. The V and J genes are TRBV20-1 and TRBJ2-7; 7 nucleotides match TRBD2. The V gene's germline CDR1 is DFQATT and CDR2 SNEGSKA (reference sequence). The CDR3 is 16 amino acids. The CDR3 DNA reads TGCTGTGCTAGGGACGCCACGGTAGCGGGTAGTAGCGAGCAGTACTTC. Its translation: CCARDATVAGSSEQYF.

At least ten counts were recorded for this clonotype. The genes are TRBV10-3 and TRBJ2-7; 8 nucleotides align to TRBD1. V lost 3 bases, J lost 3 bases, and 7 bases stayed unmatched. CDR1 and CDR2 from the germline V gene are ENHRY and SYGVKD. This CDR3 comprises 15 residues. The CDR3 DNA is TGTGCCATCAGTGAAGACAGGGGTGTGAACTACGAGCAGTACTTC. This translates into CAISEDRGVNYEQYF.

At least ten counts were recorded for this clonotype. The chain couples TRBV29-1 to TRBJ2-4; 11 bases align to TRBD2. Germline assignment: CDR1 SQVTM and CDR2 ANQGSEA. This CDR3 has 19 residues. The V and J ends lost 6 bases and 3 bases, in that order; junction bases with no gene match: 19. CDR3 sequence: CSVALKGTSGPQSKNIQYF. DNA of the CDR3: TGCAGCGTAGCCCTAAAGGGGACTAGCGGACCGCAGAGCAAAAACATTCAGTACTTC.